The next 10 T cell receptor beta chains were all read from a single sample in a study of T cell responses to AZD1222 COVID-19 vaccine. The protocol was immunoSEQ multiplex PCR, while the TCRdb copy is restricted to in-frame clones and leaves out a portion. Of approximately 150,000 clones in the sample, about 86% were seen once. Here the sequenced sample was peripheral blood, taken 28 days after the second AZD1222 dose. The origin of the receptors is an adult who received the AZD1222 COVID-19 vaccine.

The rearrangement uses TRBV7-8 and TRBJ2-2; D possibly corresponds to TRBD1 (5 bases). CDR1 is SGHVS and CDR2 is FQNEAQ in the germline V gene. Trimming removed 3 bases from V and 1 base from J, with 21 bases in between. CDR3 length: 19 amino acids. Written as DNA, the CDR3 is TGTGCCAGCAGCTTGAAGAGCTGGGTTGTCGGACAGAACACCGGGGAGCTGTTTTTT. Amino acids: CASSLKSWVVGQNTGELFF.

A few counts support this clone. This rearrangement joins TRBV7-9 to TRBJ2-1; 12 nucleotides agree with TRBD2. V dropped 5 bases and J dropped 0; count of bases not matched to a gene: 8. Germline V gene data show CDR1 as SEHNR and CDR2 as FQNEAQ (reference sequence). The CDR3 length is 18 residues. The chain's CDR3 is CASSDRTSGASSYNEQFF. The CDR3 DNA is TGTGCCAGCAGCGACCGGACTAGCGGGGCGAGCTCCTACAATGAGCAGTTCTTC.

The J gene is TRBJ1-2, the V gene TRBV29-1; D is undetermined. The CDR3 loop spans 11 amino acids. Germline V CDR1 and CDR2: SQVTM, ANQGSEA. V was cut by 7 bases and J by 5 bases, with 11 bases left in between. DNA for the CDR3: TGCAGCGGTTATATGGGGTATGGCTACACCTTC. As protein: CSGYMGYGYTF. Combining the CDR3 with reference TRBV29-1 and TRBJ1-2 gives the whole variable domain SAVISQKPSRDICQRGTSLTIQCQVDSQVTMMFWYRQQPGQSLTLIATANQGSEATYESGFVIDKFPISRPNLTFSTLTVSNMSPEDSSIYLCSGYMGYGYTFGSGTRLTVV.

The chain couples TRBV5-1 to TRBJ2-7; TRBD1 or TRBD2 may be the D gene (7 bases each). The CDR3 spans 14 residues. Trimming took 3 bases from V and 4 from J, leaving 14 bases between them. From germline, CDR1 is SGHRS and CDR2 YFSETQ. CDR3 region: CASSSTGEGYEQYF. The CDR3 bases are TGCGCCAGCAGCTCCACAGGGGAGGGGTACGAGCAGTACTTC.

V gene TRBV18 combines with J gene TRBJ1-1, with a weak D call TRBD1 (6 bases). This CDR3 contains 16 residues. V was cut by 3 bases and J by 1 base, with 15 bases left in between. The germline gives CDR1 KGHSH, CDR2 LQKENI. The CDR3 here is CASSPNGGLWNTEAFF. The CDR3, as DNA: TGTGCCAGCTCACCTAACGGGGGGCTGTGGAACACTGAAGCTTTCTTT.

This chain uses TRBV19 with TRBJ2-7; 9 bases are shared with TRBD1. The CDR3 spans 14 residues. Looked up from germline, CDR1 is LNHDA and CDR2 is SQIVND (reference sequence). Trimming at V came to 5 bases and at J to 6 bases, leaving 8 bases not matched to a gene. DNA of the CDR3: TGTGCCAGTAGTTCCGGGACAGGGCCCTCCGAGCAGTACTTC. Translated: CASSSGTGPSEQYF.

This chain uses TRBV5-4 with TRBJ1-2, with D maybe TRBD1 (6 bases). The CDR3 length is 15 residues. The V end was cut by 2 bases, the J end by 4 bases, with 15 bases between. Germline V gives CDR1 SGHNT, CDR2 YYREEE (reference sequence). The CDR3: CASSLNTGRAYGYTF. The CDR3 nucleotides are TGTGCCAGCAGCTTAAATACAGGGAGGGCCTATGGCTACACCTTC. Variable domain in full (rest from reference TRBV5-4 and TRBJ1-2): ETGVTQSPTHLIKTRGQQVTLRCSSQSGHNTVSWYQQALGQGPQFIFQYYREEENGRGNFPPRFSGLQFPNYSSELNVNALELDDSALYLCASSLNTGRAYGYTFGSGTRLTVV.

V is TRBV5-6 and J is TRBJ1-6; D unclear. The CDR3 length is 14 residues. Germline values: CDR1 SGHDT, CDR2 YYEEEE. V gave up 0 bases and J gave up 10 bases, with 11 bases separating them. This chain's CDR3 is CASSLEGVSSPLHF. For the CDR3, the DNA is TGTGCCAGCAGCTTGGAAGGAGTGTCCTCACCCCTCCACTTT.

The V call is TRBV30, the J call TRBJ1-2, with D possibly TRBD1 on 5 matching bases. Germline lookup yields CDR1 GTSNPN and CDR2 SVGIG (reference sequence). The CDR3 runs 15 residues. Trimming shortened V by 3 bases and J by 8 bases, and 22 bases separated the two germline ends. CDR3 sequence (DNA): TGTGCCTGGAGCCCACCCCAGGGAGGGCGTAGAGGCTACACCTTC. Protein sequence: CAWSPPQGGRRGYTF.

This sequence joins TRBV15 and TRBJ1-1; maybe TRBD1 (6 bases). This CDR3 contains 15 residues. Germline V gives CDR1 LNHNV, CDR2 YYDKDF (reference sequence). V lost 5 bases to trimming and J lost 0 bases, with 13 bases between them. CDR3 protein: CATSSGHLLNTEAFF. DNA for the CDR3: TGTGCCACCAGCTCGGGACACCTACTGAACACTGAAGCTTTCTTT.